This note documents a single T cell receptor (beta chain) sequence. Its cognate antigen is unknown. Conventional CD4+ T cells were sorted from blood as CD25-low CD127-high cells. These data come from a study of regulatory and conventional T cells in RAG deficiency. Here immunoSEQ multiplex PCR was the method, and the copy in TCRdb shows in-frame clones only, minus some. This table has 45,000 to 50,000 clones, just under 90% appearing once. There are 15 residues in the CDR3. Germline V gene sequence: CDR1 KGHSH, CDR2 LQKENI. Unmatched junction bases numbered 5, after V lost 3 bases and J lost 1 base. Study-wide findings and caveats: Shannon entropy fell and Simpson indices rose in RAG-deficient patients. In Omenn syndrome, Treg and Tconv repertoires overlapped >85%.

These data were also filed under a second study, of regulatory T cells. That source adds: The PCR used 52 TRBV and 13 TRBJ primers.

This clonotype was sampled from a human donor in good health. The chain combines TRBV18 with TRBJ2-7; 8 bases line up with TRBD2. The sequencing input was CD4+ effector T cells sorted from blood. In nucleotides, the CDR3 is TGTGCCAGCTCACCTCAGGCGGGGGGATCCTACGAGCAGTACTTC. The encoded protein is CASSPQAGGSYEQYF.